A few counts support the clone carrying this TCR beta chain. Its target is not known. These data are taken from a study of CD8 T cells in ankylosing spondylitis. Germline CDR1 SGHTA, CDR2 FQGNSA. The CDR3 runs to 12 residues. Trimming shortened V by 0 bases and J by 15 bases, and 9 bases separated the two germline ends. Library preparation for TCR beta used quantitative 5'-RACE with molecular barcodes. Using its own MiXCR run on the 5' RACE reads, TCRdb lists one record per CDR3 protein. The sample holds 450,000 or so distinct CDR3 sequences, about 24% seen once. Study results and caveats: There was reportedly significant enrichment of clones that were disease-linked in matched ankylosing spondylitis synovial fluid. Characteristic of ankylosing spondylitis blood, it appeared, was a TCR beta motif comprising several highly homologous variants. Earlier studies detected some motif variants in reactive arthritis synovial fluid and blood.

The TCR originated in a male donor with ankylosing spondylitis. The chain carries TRBV7-2 and TRBJ1-6; D not certain. The sample was blood, either unsorted or a sorted T cell fraction (not recorded which). CDR3 in DNA: TGTGCCAGCAGCTTAGCAGATCGATTCCTCCACTTT. This encodes CASSLADRFLHF.